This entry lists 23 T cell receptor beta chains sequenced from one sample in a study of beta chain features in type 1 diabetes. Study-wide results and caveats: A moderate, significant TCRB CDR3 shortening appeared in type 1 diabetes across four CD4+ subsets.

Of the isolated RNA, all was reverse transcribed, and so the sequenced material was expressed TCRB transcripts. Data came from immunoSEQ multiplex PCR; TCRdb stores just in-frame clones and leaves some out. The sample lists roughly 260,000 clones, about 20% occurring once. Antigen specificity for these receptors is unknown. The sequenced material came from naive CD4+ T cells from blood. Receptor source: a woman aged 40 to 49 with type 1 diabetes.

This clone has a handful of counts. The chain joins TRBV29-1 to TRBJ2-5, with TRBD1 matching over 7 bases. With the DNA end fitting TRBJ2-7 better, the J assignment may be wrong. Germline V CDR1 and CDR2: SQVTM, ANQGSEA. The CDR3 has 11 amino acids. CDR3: CSVGTDFEQYF. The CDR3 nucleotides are TGCAGCGTGGGGACAGACTTCGAGCAGTACTTC.

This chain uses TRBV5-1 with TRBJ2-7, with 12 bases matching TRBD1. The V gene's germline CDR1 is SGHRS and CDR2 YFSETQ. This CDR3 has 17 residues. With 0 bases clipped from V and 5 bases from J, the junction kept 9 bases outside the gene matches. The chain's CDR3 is CASSLGGQGAQIHEQYF. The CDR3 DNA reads TGCGCCAGCAGCTTGGGGGGACAGGGGGCGCAAATCCACGAGCAGTACTTC. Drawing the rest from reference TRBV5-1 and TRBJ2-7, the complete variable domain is KAGVTQTPRYLIKTRGQQVTLSCSPISGHRSVSWYQQTPGQGLQFLFEYFSETQRNKGNFPGRFSGRQFSNSRSEMNVSTLELGDSALYLCASSLGGQGAQIHEQYFGPGTRLTVT.

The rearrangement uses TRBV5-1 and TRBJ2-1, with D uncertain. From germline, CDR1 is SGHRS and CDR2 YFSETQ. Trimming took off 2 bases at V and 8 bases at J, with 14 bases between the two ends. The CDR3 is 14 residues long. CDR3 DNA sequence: TGCGCCAGCAGCTTCGGTCAGGTTAGGCATGAGCAGTTCTTC. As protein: CASSFGQVRHEQFF.

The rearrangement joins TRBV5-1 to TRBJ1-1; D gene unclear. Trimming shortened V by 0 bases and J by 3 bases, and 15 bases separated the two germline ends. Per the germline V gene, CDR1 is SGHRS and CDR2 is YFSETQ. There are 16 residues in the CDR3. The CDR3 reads CASSLGFGGEHTEAFF. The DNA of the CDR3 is TGCGCCAGCAGCTTGGGTTTTGGAGGAGAACACACTGAAGCTTTCTTT.

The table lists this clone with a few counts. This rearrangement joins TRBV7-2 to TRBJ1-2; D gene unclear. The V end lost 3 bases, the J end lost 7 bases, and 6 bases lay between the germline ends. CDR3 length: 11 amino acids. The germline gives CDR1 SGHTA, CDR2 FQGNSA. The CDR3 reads CASSFYGGYTF. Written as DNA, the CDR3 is TGTGCCAGCAGCTTTTACGGTGGCTACACCTTC.

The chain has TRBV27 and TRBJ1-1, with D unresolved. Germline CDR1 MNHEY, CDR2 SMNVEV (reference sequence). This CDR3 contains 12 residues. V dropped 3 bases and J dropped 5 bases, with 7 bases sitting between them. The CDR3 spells CASSFLGTEAFF. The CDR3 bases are TGTGCCAGCAGTTTCCTCGGGACTGAAGCTTTCTTT.

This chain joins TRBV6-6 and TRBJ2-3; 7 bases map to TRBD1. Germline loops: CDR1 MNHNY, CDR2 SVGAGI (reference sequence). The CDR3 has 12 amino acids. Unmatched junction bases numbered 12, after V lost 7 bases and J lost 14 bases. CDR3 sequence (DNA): TGTGCCAGCACCCAGGGGGACAGTAGGAGGTATTTT. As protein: CASTQGDSRRYF.

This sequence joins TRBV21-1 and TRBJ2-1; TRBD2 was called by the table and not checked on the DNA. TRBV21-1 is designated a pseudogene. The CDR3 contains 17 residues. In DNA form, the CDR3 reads TGTGCCAGCAGCAAAGGGAAACGGGGAAGCTCCTACAATGAGCAGTTCTTC. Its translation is CASSKGKRGSSYNEQFF.

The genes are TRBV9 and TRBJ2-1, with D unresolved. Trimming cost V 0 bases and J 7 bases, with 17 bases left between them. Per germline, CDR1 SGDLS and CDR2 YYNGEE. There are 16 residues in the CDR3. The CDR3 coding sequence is TGTGCCAGCAGCGTAGTTGCTAGTGAGGCTGGGAATGAGCAGTTCTTC. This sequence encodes CASSVVASEAGNEQFF.

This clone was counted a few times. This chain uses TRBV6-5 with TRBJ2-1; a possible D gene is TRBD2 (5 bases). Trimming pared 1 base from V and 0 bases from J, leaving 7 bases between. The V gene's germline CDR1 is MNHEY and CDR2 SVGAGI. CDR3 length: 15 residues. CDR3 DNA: TGTGCCAGCAGTTACTTTAGCGTCTCCTACAATGAGCAGTTCTTC. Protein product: CASSYFSVSYNEQFF.

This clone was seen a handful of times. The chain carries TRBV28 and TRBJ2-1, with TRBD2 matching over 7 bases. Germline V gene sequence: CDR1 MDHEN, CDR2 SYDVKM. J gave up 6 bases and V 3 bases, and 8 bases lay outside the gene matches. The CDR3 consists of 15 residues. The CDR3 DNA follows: TGTGCCAGCAGTTTGTGGGGGGGGAGAGGCAATGAGCAGTTCTTC. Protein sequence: CASSLWGGRGNEQFF.

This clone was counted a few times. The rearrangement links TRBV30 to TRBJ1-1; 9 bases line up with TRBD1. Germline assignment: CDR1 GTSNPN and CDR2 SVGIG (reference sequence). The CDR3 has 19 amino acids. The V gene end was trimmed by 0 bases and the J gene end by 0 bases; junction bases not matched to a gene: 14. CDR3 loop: CAWSVPNPGQGKMNTEAFF. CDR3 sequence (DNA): TGTGCCTGGAGTGTACCGAATCCGGGACAGGGTAAAATGAACACTGAAGCTTTCTTT.

CDR3 DNA sequence: TGCGCCAGCAGCCAAGGACACTCAAATTCACCCCTCCACTTT. It encodes CASSQGHSNSPLHF. J is TRBJ1-6 and V is TRBV4-3; D gene ambiguous. V was shortened by 1 base and J by 7 bases, with 8 bases between the two germline ends. This CDR3 has 14 amino acids. The germline V gene has CDR1 LGHNA and CDR2 YSLEER.

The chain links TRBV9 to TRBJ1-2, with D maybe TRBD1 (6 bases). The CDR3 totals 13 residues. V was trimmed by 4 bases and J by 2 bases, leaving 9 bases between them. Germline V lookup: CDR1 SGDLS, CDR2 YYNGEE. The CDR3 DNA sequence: TGTGCCAGCAGCCCCCAGGGGAACTATGGCTACACCTTC. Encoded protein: CASSPQGNYGYTF. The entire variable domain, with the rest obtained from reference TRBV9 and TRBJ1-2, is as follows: DSGVTQTPKHLITATGQRVTLRCSPRSGDLSVYWYQQSLDQGLQFLIQYYNGEERAKGNILERFSAQQFPDLHSELNLSSLELGDSALYFCASSPQGNYGYTFGSGTRLTVV.

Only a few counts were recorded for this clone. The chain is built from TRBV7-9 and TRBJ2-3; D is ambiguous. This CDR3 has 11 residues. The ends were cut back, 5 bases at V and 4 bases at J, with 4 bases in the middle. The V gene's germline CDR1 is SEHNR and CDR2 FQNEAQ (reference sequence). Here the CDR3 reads CASSAADTQYF. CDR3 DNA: TGTGCCAGCAGCGCGGCAGATACGCAGTATTTT.

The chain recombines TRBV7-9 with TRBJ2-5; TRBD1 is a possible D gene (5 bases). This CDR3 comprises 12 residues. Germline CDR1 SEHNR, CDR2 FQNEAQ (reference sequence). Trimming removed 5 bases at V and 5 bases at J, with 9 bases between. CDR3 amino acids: CASSRRDETQYF. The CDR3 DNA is TGTGCCAGCAGCCGCAGGGATGAGACCCAGTACTTC.

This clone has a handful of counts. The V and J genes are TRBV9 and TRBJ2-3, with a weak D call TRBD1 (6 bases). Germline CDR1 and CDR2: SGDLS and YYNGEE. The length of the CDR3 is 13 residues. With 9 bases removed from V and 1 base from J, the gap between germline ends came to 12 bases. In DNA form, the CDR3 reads TGTGCCAACCCGGGACAACGCACAGATACGCAGTATTTT. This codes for CANPGQRTDTQYF. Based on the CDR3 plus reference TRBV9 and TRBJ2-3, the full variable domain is DSGVTQTPKHLITATGQRVTLRCSPRSGDLSVYWYQQSLDQGLQFLIQYYNGEERAKGNILERFSAQQFPDLHSELNLSSLELGDSALYFCANPGQRTDTQYFGPGTRLTVL.

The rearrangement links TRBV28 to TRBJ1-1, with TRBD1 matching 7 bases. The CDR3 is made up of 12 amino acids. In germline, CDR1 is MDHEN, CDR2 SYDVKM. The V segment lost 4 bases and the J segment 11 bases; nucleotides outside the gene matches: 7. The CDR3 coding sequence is TGTGCCAGCAGTTCCACAGGGGCCGGGGCTTTCTTT. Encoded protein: CASSSTGAGAFF. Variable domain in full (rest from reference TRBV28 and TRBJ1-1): DVKVTQSSRYLVKRTGEKVFLECVQDMDHENMFWYRQDPGLGLRLIYFSYDVKMKEKGDIPEGYSVSREKKERFSLILESASTNQTSMYLCASSSTGAGAFFGQGTRLTVV.

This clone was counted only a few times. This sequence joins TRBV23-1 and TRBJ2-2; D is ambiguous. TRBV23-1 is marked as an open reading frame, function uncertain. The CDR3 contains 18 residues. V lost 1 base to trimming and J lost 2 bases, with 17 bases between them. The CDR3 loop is CASSQWKQANTNTGELFF. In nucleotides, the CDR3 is TGCGCCAGCAGTCAATGGAAGCAGGCGAACACAAACACCGGGGAGCTGTTTTTT.

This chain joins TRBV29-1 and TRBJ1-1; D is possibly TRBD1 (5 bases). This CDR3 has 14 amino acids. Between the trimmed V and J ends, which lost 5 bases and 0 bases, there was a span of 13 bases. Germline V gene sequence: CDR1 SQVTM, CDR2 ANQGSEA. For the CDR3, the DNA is TGCAGCGTTCAGGGAAATTCGATGAACACTGAAGCTTTCTTT. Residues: CSVQGNSMNTEAFF.

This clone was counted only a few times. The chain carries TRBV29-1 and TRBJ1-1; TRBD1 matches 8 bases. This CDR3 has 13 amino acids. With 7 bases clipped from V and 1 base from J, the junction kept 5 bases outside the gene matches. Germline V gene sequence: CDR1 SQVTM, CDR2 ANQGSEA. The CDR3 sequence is CSANRGRNTEAFF. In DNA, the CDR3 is TGCAGCGCCAACAGGGGGAGGAACACTGAAGCTTTCTTT.

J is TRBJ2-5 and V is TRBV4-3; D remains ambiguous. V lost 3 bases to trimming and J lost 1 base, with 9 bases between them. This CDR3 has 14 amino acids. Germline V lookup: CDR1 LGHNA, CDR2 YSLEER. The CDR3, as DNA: TGCGCCAGCAGCCAGAACCTAGGCCAAGAGACCCAGTACTTC. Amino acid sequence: CASSQNLGQETQYF.

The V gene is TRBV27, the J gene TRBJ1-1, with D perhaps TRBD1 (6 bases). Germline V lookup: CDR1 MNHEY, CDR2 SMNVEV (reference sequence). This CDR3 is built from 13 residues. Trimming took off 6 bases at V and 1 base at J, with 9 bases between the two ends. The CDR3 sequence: CASRYRENTEAFF. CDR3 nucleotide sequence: TGTGCCAGCAGGTACAGGGAGAACACTGAAGCTTTCTTT.